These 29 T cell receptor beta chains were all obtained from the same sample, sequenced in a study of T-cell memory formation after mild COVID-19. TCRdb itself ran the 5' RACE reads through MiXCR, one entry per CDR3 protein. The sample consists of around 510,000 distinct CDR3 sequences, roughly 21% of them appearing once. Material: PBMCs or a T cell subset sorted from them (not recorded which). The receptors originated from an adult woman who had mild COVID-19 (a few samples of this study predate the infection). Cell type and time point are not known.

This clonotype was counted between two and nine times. In DNA, the CDR3 is TGCGCCAGCAGCCCCCACCCCGGCAACAAGTACAATGAGCAGTTCTTC. It yields the protein CASSPHPGNKYNEQFF. The chain links TRBV4-3 to TRBJ2-1, with D hard to call. Germline V gene lookup returns CDR1 LGHNA and CDR2 YSLEER. CDR3 length: 16 amino acids. V was cut by 4 bases and J by 4 bases, with 17 bases left in between.

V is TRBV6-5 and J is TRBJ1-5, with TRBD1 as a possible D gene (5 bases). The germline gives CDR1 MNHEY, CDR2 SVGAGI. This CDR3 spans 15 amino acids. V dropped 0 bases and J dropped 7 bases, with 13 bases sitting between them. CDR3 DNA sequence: TGTGCCAGCAGTTACTCAAGGCAGGGCGGACAGCCCCAGCATTTT. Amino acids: CASSYSRQGGQPQHF.

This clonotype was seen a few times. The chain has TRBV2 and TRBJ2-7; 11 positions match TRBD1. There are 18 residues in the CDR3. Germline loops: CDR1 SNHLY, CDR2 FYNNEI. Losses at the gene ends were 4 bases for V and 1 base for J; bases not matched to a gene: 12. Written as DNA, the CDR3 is TGTGCCAGCAGTGTCGGAAGGACAGGGGGCGGAAATTCCTACGAGCAGTACTTC. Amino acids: CASSVGRTGGGNSYEQYF.

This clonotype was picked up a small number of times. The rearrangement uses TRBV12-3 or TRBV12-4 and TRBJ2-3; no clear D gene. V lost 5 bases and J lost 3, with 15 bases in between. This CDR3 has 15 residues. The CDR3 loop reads CASSQTKPGTDTQYF. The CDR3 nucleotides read TGTGCCAGCAGTCAAACCAAACCCGGGACAGATACGCAGTATTTT.

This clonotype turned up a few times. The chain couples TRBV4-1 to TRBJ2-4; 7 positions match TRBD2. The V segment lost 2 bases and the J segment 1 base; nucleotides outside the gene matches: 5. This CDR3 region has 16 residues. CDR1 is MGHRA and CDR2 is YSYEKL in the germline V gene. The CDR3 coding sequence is TGCGCCAGCAGCCAATTAAGCGGGGCCGCCAAAAACATTCAGTACTTC. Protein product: CASSQLSGAAKNIQYF.

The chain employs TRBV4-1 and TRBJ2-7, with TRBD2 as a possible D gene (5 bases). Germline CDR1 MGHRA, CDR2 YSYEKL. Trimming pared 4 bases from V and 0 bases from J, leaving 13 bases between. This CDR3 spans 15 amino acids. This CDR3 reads CASSRRAASSYEQYF. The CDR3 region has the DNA TGCGCCAGCAGCCGGCGGGCAGCCAGCTCCTACGAGCAGTACTTC.

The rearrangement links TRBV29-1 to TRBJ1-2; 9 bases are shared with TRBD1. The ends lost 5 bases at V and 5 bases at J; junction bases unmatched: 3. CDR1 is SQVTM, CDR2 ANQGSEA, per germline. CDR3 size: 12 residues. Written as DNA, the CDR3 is TGCAGCGTTCGGGACAGGGATTATGGCTACACCTTC. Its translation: CSVRDRDYGYTF.

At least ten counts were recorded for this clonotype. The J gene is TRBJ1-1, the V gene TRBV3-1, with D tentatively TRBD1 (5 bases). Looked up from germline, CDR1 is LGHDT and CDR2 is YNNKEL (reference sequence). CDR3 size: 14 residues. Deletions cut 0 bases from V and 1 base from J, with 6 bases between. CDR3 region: CASSQEGGNTEAFF. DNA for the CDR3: TGTGCCAGCAGCCAAGAGGGGGGGAACACTGAAGCTTTCTTT.

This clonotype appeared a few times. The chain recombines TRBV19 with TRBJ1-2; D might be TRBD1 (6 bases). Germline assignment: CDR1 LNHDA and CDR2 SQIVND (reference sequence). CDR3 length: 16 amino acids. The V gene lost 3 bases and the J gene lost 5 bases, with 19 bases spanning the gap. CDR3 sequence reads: CASSILLRDNSYGYTF. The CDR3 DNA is TGTGCCAGTAGTATCCTCCTCCGGGACAACTCTTATGGCTACACCTTC.

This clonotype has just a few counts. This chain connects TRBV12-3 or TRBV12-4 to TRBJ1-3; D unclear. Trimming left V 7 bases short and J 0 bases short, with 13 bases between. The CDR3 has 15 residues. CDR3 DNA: TGTGCCAGCACTTTGGACCGACTCTCTGGAAACACCATATATTTT. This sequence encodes CASTLDRLSGNTIYF.

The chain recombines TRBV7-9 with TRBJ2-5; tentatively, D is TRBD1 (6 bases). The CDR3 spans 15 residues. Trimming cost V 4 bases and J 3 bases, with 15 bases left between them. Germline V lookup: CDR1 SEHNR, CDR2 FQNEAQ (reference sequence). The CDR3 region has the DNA TGTGCCAGCAGCTACGCCCAATACAGGGAAGAGACCCAGTACTTC. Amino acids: CASSYAQYREETQYF.

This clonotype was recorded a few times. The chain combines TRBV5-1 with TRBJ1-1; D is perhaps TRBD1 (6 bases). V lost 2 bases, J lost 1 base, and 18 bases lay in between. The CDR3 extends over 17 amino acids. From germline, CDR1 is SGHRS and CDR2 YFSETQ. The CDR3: CASSFGETQGRNTEAFF. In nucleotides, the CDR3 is TGCGCCAGCAGCTTCGGCGAAACTCAGGGGAGGAACACTGAAGCTTTCTTT. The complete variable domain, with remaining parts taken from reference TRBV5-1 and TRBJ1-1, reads KAGVTQTPRYLIKTRGQQVTLSCSPISGHRSVSWYQQTPGQGLQFLFEYFSETQRNKGNFPGRFSGRQFSNSRSEMNVSTLELGDSALYLCASSFGETQGRNTEAFFGQGTRLTVV.

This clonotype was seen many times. The CDR3 loop reads CSVRSVGYTF. The CDR3, as DNA: TGCAGCGTTCGTTCGGTGGGCTACACCTTC. The chain uses TRBV29-1 and TRBJ1-2, with D hard to call. Trimming took off 5 bases at V and 8 bases at J, with 9 bases between the two ends. Germline values: CDR1 SQVTM, CDR2 ANQGSEA. The CDR3 covers 10 residues.

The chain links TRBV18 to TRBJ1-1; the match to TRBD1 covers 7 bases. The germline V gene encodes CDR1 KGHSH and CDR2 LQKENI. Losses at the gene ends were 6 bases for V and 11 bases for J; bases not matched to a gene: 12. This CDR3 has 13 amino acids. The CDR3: CASSLGQVERAFF. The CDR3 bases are TGTGCCAGCTCCCTCGGACAGGTCGAACGGGCTTTCTTT.

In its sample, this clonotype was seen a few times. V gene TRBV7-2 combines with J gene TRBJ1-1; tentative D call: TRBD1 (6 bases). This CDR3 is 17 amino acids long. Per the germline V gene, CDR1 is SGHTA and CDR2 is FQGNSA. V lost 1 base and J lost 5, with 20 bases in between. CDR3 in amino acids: CASSLVGIGGANTEAFF. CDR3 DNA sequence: TGTGCCAGCAGCTTAGTCGGAATCGGGGGCGCGAATACTGAAGCTTTCTTT.

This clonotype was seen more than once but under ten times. The CDR3 nucleotides are TGTGCCAGCAGCCCGACCCGGGACAGGGTCTACGAGCAGTACTTC. It translates to CASSPTRDRVYEQYF. The chain joins TRBV3-1 to TRBJ2-7; 9 nucleotides match TRBD1. Germline assignment: CDR1 LGHDT and CDR2 YNNKEL (reference sequence). The ends lost 4 bases at V and 3 bases at J; junction bases unmatched: 7. The CDR3 sequence is 15 residues long.

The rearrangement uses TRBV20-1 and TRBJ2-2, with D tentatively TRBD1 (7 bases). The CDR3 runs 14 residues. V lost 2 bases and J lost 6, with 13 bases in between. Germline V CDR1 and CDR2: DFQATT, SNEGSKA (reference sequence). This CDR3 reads CSARPRGASGELFF. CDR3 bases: TGCAGTGCTAGACCCAGGGGGGCGTCCGGGGAGCTGTTTTTT.

The CDR3, as DNA: TGCAGTGCTCGCGACAGGGAAGGGACCTACGAGCAGTACTTC. Translating gives CSARDREGTYEQYF. V is TRBV20-1 and J is TRBJ2-7; 7 bases are a match to TRBD1. Germline trimming cut 5 bases from V and 2 bases from J; bases unmatched to any gene: 9. The CDR3 has 14 amino acids. CDR1 is DFQATT and CDR2 is SNEGSKA in the germline V gene (reference sequence).

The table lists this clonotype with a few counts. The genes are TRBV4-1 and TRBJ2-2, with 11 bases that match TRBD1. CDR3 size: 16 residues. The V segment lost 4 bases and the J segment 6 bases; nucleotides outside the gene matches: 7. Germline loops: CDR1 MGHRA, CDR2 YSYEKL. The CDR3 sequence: CASSRRGQGDAGELFF. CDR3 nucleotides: TGCGCCAGCAGCCGACGGGGACAGGGGGATGCCGGGGAGCTGTTTTTT.

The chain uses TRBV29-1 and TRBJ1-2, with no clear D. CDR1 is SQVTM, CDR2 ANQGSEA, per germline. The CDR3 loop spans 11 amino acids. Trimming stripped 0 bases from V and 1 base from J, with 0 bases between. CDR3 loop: CSVEDNYGYTF. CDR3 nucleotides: TGCAGCGTTGAAGATAACTATGGCTACACCTTC.

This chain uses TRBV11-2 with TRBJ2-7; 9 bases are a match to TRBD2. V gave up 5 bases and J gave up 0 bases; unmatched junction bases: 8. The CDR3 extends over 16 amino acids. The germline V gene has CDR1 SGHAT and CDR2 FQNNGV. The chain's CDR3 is CASSLGLALSSYEQYF. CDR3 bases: TGTGCCAGCAGCCTAGGACTAGCGCTGAGCTCCTACGAGCAGTACTTC.

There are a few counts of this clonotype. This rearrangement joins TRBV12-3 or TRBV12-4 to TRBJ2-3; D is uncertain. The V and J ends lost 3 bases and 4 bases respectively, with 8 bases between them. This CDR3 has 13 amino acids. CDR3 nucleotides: TGTGCCAGCAGTTTTGATTTCCCAGATACGCAGTATTTT. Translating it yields CASSFDFPDTQYF.

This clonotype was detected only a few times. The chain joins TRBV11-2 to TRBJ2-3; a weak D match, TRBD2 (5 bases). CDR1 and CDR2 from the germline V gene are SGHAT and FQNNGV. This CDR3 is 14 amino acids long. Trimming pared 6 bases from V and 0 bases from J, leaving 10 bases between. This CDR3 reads CASSSWTSTDTQYF. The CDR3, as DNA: TGTGCCAGCAGTTCCTGGACTAGCACAGATACGCAGTATTTT.

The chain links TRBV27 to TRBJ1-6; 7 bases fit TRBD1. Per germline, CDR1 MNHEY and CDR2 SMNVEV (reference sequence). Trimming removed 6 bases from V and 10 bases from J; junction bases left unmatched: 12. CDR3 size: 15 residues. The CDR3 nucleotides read TGTGCCAGCAGCCTGGACAGGACCGTGGGGTCACCCCTCCACTTT. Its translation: CASSLDRTVGSPLHF.

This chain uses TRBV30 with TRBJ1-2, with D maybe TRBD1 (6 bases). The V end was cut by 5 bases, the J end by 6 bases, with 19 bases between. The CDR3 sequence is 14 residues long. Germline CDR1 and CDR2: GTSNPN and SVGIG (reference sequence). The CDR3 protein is CAWGRTFGGHGYTF. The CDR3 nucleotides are TGTGCCTGGGGTCGGACTTTCGGGGGGCATGGCTACACCTTC. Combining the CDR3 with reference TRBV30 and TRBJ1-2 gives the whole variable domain SQTIHQWPATLVQPVGSPLSLECTVEGTSNPNLYWYRQAAGRGLQLLFYSVGIGQISSEVPQNLSASRPQDRQFILSSKKLLLSDSGFYLCAWGRTFGGHGYTFGSGTRLTVV.

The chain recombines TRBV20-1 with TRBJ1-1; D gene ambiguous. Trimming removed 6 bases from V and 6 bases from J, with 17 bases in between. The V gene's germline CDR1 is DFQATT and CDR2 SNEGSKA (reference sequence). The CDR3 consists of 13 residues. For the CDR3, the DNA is TGCAGTGCCCCGAGGGCTTTAGCTGCTGAAGCTTTCTTT. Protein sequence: CSAPRALAAEAFF.

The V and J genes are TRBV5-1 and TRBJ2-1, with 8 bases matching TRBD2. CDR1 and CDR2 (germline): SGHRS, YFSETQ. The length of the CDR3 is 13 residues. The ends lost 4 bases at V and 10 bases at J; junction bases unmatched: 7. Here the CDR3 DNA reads TGCGCCAGCAGCCCCACGGGGGGGCCGGAGCAGTTCTTC. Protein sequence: CASSPTGGPEQFF.

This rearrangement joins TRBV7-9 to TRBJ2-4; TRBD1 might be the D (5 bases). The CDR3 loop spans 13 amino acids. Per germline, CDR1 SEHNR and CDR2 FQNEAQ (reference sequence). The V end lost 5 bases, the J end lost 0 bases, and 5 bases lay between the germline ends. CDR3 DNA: TGTGCCAGCAGCGACAGAGCCAAAAACATTCAGTACTTC. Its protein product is CASSDRAKNIQYF.

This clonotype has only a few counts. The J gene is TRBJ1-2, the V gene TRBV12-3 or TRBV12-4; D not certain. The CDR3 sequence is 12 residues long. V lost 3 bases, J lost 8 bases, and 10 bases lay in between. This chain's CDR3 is CASSFAGFGYTF. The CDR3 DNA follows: TGTGCCAGCAGTTTTGCTGGGTTCGGCTACACCTTC.